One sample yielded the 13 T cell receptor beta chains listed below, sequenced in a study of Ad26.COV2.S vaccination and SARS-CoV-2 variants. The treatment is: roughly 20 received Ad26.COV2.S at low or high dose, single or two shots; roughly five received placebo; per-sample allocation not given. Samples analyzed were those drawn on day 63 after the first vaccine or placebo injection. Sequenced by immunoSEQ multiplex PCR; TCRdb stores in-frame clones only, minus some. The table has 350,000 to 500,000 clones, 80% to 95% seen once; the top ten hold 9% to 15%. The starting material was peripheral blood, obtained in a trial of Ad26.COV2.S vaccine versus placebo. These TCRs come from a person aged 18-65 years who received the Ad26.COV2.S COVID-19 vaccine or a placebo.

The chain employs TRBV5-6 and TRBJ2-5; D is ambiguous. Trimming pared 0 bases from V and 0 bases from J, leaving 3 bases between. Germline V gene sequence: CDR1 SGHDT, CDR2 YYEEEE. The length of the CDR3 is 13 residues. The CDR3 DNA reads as TGTGCCAGCAGCTTGGACTACCAAGAGACCCAGTACTTC. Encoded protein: CASSLDYQETQYF.

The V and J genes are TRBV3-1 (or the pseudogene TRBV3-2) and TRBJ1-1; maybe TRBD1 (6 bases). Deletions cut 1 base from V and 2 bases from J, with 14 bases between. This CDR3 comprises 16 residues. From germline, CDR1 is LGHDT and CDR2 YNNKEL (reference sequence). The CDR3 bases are TGTGCCAGCAGCCAAGCTACGGACAGCAAAAACACTGAAGCTTTCTTT. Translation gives CASSQATDSKNTEAFF.

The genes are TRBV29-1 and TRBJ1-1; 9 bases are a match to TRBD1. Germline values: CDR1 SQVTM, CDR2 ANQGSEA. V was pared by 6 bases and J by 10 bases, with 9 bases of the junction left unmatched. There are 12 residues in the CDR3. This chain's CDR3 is CSVLGQGRSAFF. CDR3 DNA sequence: TGCAGCGTCTTGGGACAGGGTCGGTCAGCTTTCTTT.

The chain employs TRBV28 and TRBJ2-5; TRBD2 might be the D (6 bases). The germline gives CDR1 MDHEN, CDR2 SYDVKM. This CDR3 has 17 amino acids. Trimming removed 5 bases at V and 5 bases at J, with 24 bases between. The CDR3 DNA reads TGTGCCAGCAGTCCCCCCGCCGGACCCGTCCGGGGGGAGACCCAGTACTTC. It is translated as CASSPPAGPVRGETQYF.

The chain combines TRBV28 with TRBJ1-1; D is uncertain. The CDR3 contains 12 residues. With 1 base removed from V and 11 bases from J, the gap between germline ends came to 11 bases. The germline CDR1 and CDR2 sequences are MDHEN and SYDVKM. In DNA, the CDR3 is TGTGCCAGCAGTTTATTATCTGGGCTCGCTTTCTTT. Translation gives CASSLLSGLAFF. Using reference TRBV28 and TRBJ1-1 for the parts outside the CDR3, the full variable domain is DVKVTQSSRYLVKRTGEKVFLECVQDMDHENMFWYRQDPGLGLRLIYFSYDVKMKEKGDIPEGYSVSREKKERFSLILESASTNQTSMYLCASSLLSGLAFFGQGTRLTVV.

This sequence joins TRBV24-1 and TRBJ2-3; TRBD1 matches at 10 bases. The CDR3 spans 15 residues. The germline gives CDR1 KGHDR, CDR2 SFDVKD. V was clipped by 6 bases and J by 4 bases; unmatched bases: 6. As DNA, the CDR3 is TGTGCCACCAGTATTCCGGGACAGGGGTCAGATACGCAGTATTTT. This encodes CATSIPGQGSDTQYF.

CDR3 nucleotide sequence: TGTGCCAGCAGTCTGACCGCCCGAGGGGCGAGAGCTTTCTTT. This codes for CASSLTARGARAFF. The V and J genes are TRBV6-2 or TRBV6-3 and TRBJ1-1, with a tentative D call TRBD1 (5 bases). CDR3 length: 14 residues. Germline values: CDR1 MNHEY, CDR2 SVGEGT. V lost 5 bases and J 10 bases, leaving 20 bases between the germline ends.

As DNA, the CDR3 is TGCGCCAGCAGCCAACTTCCCAGGGGGGCGGACACTGAAGCTTTCTTT. It encodes CASSQLPRGADTEAFF. The chain links TRBV4-1 to TRBJ1-1; 7 bases agree with TRBD1. The CDR3 contains 16 residues. V was pared by 2 bases and J by 3 bases, with 9 bases of the junction left unmatched. The germline V gene encodes CDR1 MGHRA and CDR2 YSYEKL.

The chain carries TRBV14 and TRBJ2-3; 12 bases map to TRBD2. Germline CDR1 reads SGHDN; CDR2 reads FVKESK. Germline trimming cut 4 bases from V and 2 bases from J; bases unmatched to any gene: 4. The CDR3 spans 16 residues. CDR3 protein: CASSPWTSGVTDTQYF. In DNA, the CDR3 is TGTGCCAGCAGCCCTTGGACTAGCGGGGTCACAGATACGCAGTATTTT. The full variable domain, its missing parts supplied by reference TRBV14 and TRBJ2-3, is EAGVTQFPSHSVIEKGQTVTLRCDPISGHDNLYWYRRVMGKEIKFLLHFVKESKQDESGMPNNRFLAERTGGTYSTLKVQPAELEDSGVYFCASSPWTSGVTDTQYFGPGTRLTVL.

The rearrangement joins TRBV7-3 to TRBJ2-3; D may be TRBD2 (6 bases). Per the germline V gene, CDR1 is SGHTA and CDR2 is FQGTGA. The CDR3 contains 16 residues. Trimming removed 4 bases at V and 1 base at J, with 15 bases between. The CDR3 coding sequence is TGTGCCAGCAGCTCCTCGTGGGGGGAGGGCACAGATACGCAGTATTTT. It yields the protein CASSSSWGEGTDTQYF.

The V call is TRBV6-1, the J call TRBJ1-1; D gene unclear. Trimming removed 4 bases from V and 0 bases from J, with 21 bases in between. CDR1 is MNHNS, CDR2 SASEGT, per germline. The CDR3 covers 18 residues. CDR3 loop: CASSAGRWRRDLNTEAFF. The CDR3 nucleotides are TGTGCCAGCAGTGCCGGTAGGTGGCGGAGGGATTTGAACACTGAAGCTTTCTTT.

The CDR3 nucleotides are TGTGCCAGCACAGGCTTGTCTGGAAACACCATATATTTT. Translation: CASTGLSGNTIYF. The chain uses TRBV2 and TRBJ1-3; D unclear. The germline V gene encodes CDR1 SNHLY and CDR2 FYNNEI. This CDR3 contains 13 residues. V lost 7 bases and J lost 1, with 8 bases in between. Full variable domain (outside the CDR3, taken from reference TRBV2 and TRBJ1-3): EPEVTQTPSHQVTQMGQEVILRCVPISNHLYFYWYRQILGQKVEFLVSFYNNEISEKSEIFDDQFSVERPDGSNFTLKIRSTKLEDSAMYFCASTGLSGNTIYFGEGSWLTVV.

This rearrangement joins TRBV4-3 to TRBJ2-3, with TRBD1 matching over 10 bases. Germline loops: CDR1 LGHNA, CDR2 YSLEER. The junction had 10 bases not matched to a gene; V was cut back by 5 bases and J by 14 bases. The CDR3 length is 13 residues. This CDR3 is CASSLGTGDSLYF. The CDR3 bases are TGCGCCAGCAGCTTAGGGACAGGGGATTCGCTGTATTTT.